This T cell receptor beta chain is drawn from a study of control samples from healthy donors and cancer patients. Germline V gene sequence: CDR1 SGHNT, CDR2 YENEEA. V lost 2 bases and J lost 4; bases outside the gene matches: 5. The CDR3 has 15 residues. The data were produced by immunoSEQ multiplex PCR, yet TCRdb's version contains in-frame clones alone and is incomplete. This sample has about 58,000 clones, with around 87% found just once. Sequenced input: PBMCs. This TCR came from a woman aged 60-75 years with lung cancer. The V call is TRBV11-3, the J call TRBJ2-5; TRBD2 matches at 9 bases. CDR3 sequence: CASSLSGGMGETQYF. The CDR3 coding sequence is TGTGCCAGCAGCTTAAGCGGGGGGATGGGAGAGACCCAGTACTTC.